Listed below are T cell receptor beta chains from one sample, sequenced in a study of T cell clonotyping in hematopoietic cell transplantation. Generated by immunoSEQ multiplex PCR, the TCRdb table keeps only in-frame clones and is missing some. Of roughly 10,000 clones listed, roughly nine tenths are singletons. Sequences were derived from PBMCs, sampled 180 days after allogeneic stem cell transplant. Receptors originate from a male patient between 60 and 69 years old who had an allogeneic stem cell transplant from an unrelated donor, so the T cells may come from the graft donor. Some clones in this sample may be carry-over from other donors' samples. CDR3s include the opening cysteine and the closing phenylalanine or tryptophan. D genes are given only for firm matches. The listing skips clone size in some rows; elsewhere it reads once, few, many or a size class.

V gene,clone size,D gene,J gene,CDR3 DNA,CDR3 protein
TRBV10-3,-,TRBD1,TRBJ2-5,TGTGCCATCAGTGAGAAGGCCGGGGCCGGGACAGGGGAGACCCAGTACTTC,CAISEKAGAGTGETQYF
TRBV10-3,-,-,TRBJ1-4,TGTGCCGCTCACGGGGGGGAAGGGGAAAAACTGTTTTTT,CAAHGGEGEKLFF
TRBV7-9,-,TRBD1,TRBJ1-4,TGTGCCAGCAGCCAGACAGGGACAACTAATGAAAAACTGTTTTTT,CASSQTGTTNEKLFF
TRBV5-6,-,-,TRBJ1-5,TGTGCCAGCACTAAGGGGGGAAATCAGCCCCAGCATTTT,CASTKGGNQPQHF
TRBV11-2,-,TRBD1,TRBJ2-2,TGTGCCAGCAGCTGGCCCGGGACAGGGGCGGCCGGGGAGCTGTTTTTT,CASSWPGTGAAGELFF
TRBV5-6,-,TRBD2,TRBJ2-3,TGTGCCAGCAGCCCCGGGACTAGCGGGGCAGATACGCAGTATTTT,CASSPGTSGADTQYF
TRBV19,-,-,TRBJ1-6,TGTGCCAGTAGTCCCAGTAGAGGATTTAATTCACCCCTCCACTTT,CASSPSRGFNSPLHF
TRBV9,once,-,TRBJ1-5,TGTGCCAGCAGCGTAGGGGGATCGATCAATCAGCCCCAGCATTTT,CASSVGGSINQPQHF
TRBV11-2,-,TRBD1,TRBJ1-1,TGTGCCAGCAGCCCCCGGGACAGGGTTATCACTGAAGCTTTCTTT,CASSPRDRVITEAFF
TRBV2,few,-,TRBJ2-7,TGTGCCAGCAGTGTCAGGGGCTACGAGCAGTACTTC,CASSVRGYEQYF
TRBV11-2,-,-,TRBJ1-1,TGTGCCAGCAGCTTAGATCTCTCCCCCGAAGCTTTCTTT,CASSLDLSPEAFF
TRBV20-1,-,-,TRBJ2-5,TGCAGTGCCCTGGGGGAGACCCAGTACTTC,CSALGETQYF
TRBV11-2,-,TRBD2,TRBJ2-2,TGTGCCAGCAGCTTAGGATCGCTAGCGGGGGGCACCGGGGAGCTGTTTTTT,CASSLGSLAGGTGELFF
TRBV7-2,-,TRBD1,TRBJ2-7,TGTGCCAGCAGCCTGGGGACAGGGGGCTCCTACGAGCAGTACTTC,CASSLGTGGSYEQYF
TRBV9,-,-,TRBJ1-1,TGTGCCAGCAGCGTAGGAAGGGGTAGTAACACTGAAGCTTTCTTT,CASSVGRGSNTEAFF
TRBV5-6,-,TRBD1,TRBJ2-7,TGTGCCAGCAGTTGGACAGGGGCGACCTACGAGCAGTACTTC,CASSWTGATYEQYF
TRBV6-5,-,-,TRBJ2-1,TGTGCCAGCAGTTACGACGCAGCTTCCTACAATGAGCAGTTCTTC,CASSYDAASYNEQFF
TRBV4-2,few,-,TRBJ1-1,TGTGCCAGCGCCCCCTGGGGTCCCACTGAAGCTTTCTTT,CASAPWGPTEAFF
TRBV29-1,few,-,TRBJ1-1,TGCAGCGTTGAGGGGGCGAGGGCTGGGGTTGGGGCTTTCTTT,CSVEGARAGVGAFF
TRBV29-1,-,-,TRBJ2-7,TGCAGCGCCGCAGTCGGGGGAAAAGGATACTTC,CSAAVGGKGYF
TRBV19,few,-,TRBJ1-6,TGTGCCAGTACCAAGGACAGCTTTAATTCACCCCTCCACTTT,CASTKDSFNSPLHF
TRBV10-3,-,TRBD1,TRBJ2-7,TGTGCCATCAGTGAGTCGGCTGACAGGGACGCCTACGAGCAGTACTTC,CAISESADRDAYEQYF
TRBV6-5,-,TRBD1,TRBJ1-1,TGTGCCAGCAGTTCCTTGCAGGGGGGCACTGAAGCTTTCTTT,CASSSLQGGTEAFF
TRBV7-7,-,TRBD2,TRBJ2-3,TGTGCCAGCAGCTTCTCTAGCGGGGGTTTAGATACGCAGTATTTT,CASSFSSGGLDTQYF
TRBV29-1,-,TRBD2,TRBJ2-3,TGCAGCGTTCCTCCTAGCGGGGACACAGATACGCAGTATTTT,CSVPPSGDTDTQYF
TRBV2,-,-,TRBJ2-7,TGTGCCAGCAGTCTCTACGAGCAGTACTTC,CASSLYEQYF
TRBV2,-,TRBD1,TRBJ1-6,TGTGCCAGCAGCCCGAAGCGACAGGGAGCATCACCCCTCCACTTT,CASSPKRQGASPLHF
TRBV5-8,once,-,TRBJ1-5,TGTGCCAGCCGCCGGGTGGGGGGCAATCAGCCCCAGCATTTT,CASRRVGGNQPQHF
TRBV10-2,-,-,TRBJ2-3,TGCGCCAGCTCACGGGATACGCAGTATTTT,CASSRDTQYF
TRBV19,-,-,TRBJ1-5,TGTGCCAGTAGTATCCGCCGGCCTAATAGCAATCAGCCCCAGCATTTT,CASSIRRPNSNQPQHF
TRBV6-1,-,-,TRBJ1-6,TGTGCCAGCGAAGAGACCCAAAGTTCACCCCTCCACTTT,CASEETQSSPLHF
TRBV5-1,-,-,TRBJ2-3,TGCGCCAGCACCTGGGGGGCGAAGTCAGATACGCAGTATTTT,CASTWGAKSDTQYF
TRBV7-2,once,-,TRBJ1-2,TGTGCCAGCAGCCAAGTCGTGGGTTTTGGCTACACCTTC,CASSQVVGFGYTF
TRBV5-8,-,TRBD1,TRBJ2-5,TGTGCCAGCAGCTTGACAGGGGGCGTGGAGACCCAGTACTTC,CASSLTGGVETQYF
TRBV4-3,few,-,TRBJ2-6,TGCGCCAGCAGCCGAGGAGACGGCTCTGGGGCCAACGTCCTGACTTTC,CASSRGDGSGANVLTF
TRBV25-1,once,-,TRBJ1-1,TGTGCCAGCAGTGAAGGGGGTTTTCGGACACGAGCTTTCTTT,CASSEGGFRTRAFF
TRBV6-5,-,TRBD1,TRBJ1-2,TGTGCCAGCAGTTATGGACAGGGACCCAACTATGGCTACACCTTC,CASSYGQGPNYGYTF
TRBV18,-,TRBD1,TRBJ1-6,TGTGCCAGCTCACTGAGGGACAGTAATTCACCCCTCCACTTT,CASSLRDSNSPLHF
TRBV7-9,-,-,TRBJ1-1,TGTGCCAGCAGCCACCCCGGGACACCCTCCCCTGAAGCTTTCTTT,CASSHPGTPSPEAFF
TRBV5-1,-,-,TRBJ2-3,TGCGCCAGTTCCCGGGGGTTCATAAGCACAGATACGCAGTATTTT,CASSRGFISTDTQYF
TRBV6-5,once,TRBD1,TRBJ1-6,TGTGCCAGCAGTAATACAGGGGTTGGTTCACCCCTCCACTTT,CASSNTGVGSPLHF
TRBV5-5,once,-,TRBJ1-4,TGTGCCAGCCATTCCCGGGTAAGTAAGGGGGAAAAACTGTTTTTT,CASHSRVSKGEKLFF
TRBV7-3,-,TRBD2,TRBJ2-5,TGTGCCAGCAGCTTAACCGGGACTAGCTCGGAGACCCAGTACTTC,CASSLTGTSSETQYF